This T cell receptor (beta chain) was identified in a study of T cell responses to AZD1222 COVID-19 vaccine. Study conclusions and caveats: Regions 160-218 and 743-854 dominated among vaccine-associated CD4 TCRs spanning spike. Among those given AZD1222, only five or six were seropositive at baseline. After two AZD1222 doses, spike-specific TCR breadth and depth rose versus day 0. Donors were largely white British and mainly female; clonal diversity was possibly underestimated.

The sample holds one count of this clone. Its matching antigen is unknown. Trimming removed 6 bases from V and 3 bases from J, with 14 bases in between. In germline, CDR1 is MDHEN, CDR2 SYDVKM. The CDR3 has 14 residues. The table came from immunoSEQ multiplex PCR; TCRdb's copy has only in-frame clones and leaves some out. This sample carries about 60,000 clones, about 83% of them seen once, and the ten largest clones take roughly 4%. The chain links TRBV28 to TRBJ1-2; D call uncertain. The input for sequencing was peripheral blood, taken 28 days after the second AZD1222 dose. This receptor was identified in an adult who received the AZD1222 COVID-19 vaccine. The CDR3 DNA follows: TGTGCCAGCAGCCCGTACGGGGAGGACTATGGCTACACCTTC. This sequence encodes CASSPYGEDYGYTF.